This entry describes one T cell receptor beta chain. Germline CDR1 and CDR2: MRHNA and SNTAGT. There are 13 residues in the CDR3. This entry belongs to a study of blood T cell repertoires in COVID-19. Whole-study context: Material from acute and convalescent COVID-19 was sourced from the United States, Italy and Spain. Sources were T cells, B-cell-depleted T cells, or PBMCs; the material itself was cDNA or gDNA.

Original handling: Counts of nucleated cells, estimated from reference gene primer amplification, were obtained. Profiling relied on immunoSEQ multiplex PCR, and the TCRdb table lists in-frame clones only, not all of them. V, J and clone size were drawn from that table, and D and trimming were deduced from the DNA. This sample has about 220,000 clones, with around 82% found just once. This TCR derives from a woman under 40 who had recovered from COVID-19. The sample consisted of peripheral blood. The V and J genes are TRBV6-4 and TRBJ1-4; 10 bases map to TRBD1. The CDR3 region has the DNA TGTGCGCCGCCGGGACAGGGGAATGAAAAACTGTTTTTT. It encodes CAPPGQGNEKLFF.